This TCR beta chain emerged from a study of shared T cell receptors in the human thymus. Libraries were prepared by immunoSEQ multiplex PCR; TCRdb keeps only in-frame clonotypes and omits some of them. The sample has some 660,000 clones; 80% to 90% are singletons. Trimming shortened V by 4 bases and J by 10 bases, and 14 bases separated the two germline ends. This CDR3 comprises 12 residues. The V gene's germline CDR1 is SGDLS and CDR2 YYNGEE. The sample was also reused in another study, on human thymus T cells. That paper states: During corrective heart surgery, resections were taken, and the thymus tissue came from them. A high degree of thymic repertoire overlap among unrelated individuals was reported in related research.

The sequenced sample consisted of thymocytes. The receptor was derived from a boy under three years old with a congenital heart defect. This chain connects TRBV9 to TRBJ1-2; D may be TRBD1 (6 bases). This CDR3 is CASSPTGLDYTF. CDR3 DNA sequence: TGTGCCAGCAGCCCCACAGGGTTAGACTACACCTTC.